The 3 T cell receptor beta chains reported below all come from one sample, sequenced in a study of blood T cell repertoires in COVID-19. TCRdb's copy holds only in-frame clones and misses some; the assay was immunoSEQ multiplex PCR. The table includes about 180,000 clones, around 90% detected once. The sequenced sample was PBMCs or T cells enriched from blood (not recorded which). Source of these receptors: a woman aged 18-29 years who had recovered from COVID-19.

The gene calls are TRBV7-9 and TRBJ1-2; D gene unclear. The germline V and J ends were trimmed by 7 bases and 2 bases, with 26 bases remaining between them. Germline assignment: CDR1 SEHNR and CDR2 FQNEAQ (reference sequence). The CDR3 consists of 18 residues. In nucleotides, the CDR3 is TGTGCCAGCAATTCAGAGGGCGGAAAATCGGGCGAAAACTATGGCTACACCTTC. Protein product: CASNSEGGKSGENYGYTF.

This clone has more than one count but fewer than ten. The V and J genes are TRBV4-3 and TRBJ2-3; no firm D call. Germline lookup yields CDR1 LGHNA and CDR2 YSLEER. Trimming pared 4 bases from V and 2 bases from J, leaving 10 bases between. This CDR3 has 14 residues. The CDR3 sequence: CASSLRRNTDTQYF. Here the CDR3 DNA reads TGCGCCAGCAGCCTTAGGCGGAACACAGATACGCAGTATTTT.

The chain employs TRBV5-5 and TRBJ2-3, with 8 nucleotides matching TRBD2. The trim removed 4 bases at V and 6 bases at J, leaving 16 bases unmatched. This CDR3 region has 17 residues. The V gene's germline CDR1 is SGHKS and CDR2 YYEKEE (reference sequence). CDR3 amino acids: CASSLNVAGGGFDTQYF. CDR3 in DNA: TGTGCCAGCAGCCTGAACGTGGCGGGAGGAGGGTTCGATACGCAGTATTTT.